This T cell receptor (beta chain) was sequenced during a study of cytomegalovirus exposure and HLA in healthy donors. Study information: Approximately 85 million unique TCRs from HLA-typed donors made up an early data release. Notes on the study in general: Cytomegalovirus-associated status was assigned to about 150 TCR beta chains. Further analysis, carried out later, found HLA-associated TCR beta chains more clonally expanded than equally common other chains. In a later analysis, specific HLA alleles were associated with 15,000 or so TCR beta sequences at a 0.05 false discovery rate.

Comment on this clone: The antigen is unknown.

Both 60 Vbeta primers and 13 Jbeta primers went into the PCR. Profiled with immunoSEQ multiplex PCR; TCRdb holds only in-frame clones, not every one. The top ten clones hold roughly 10% of a sample with roughly 190,000 clones, over 75% of them seen once. The sequencing input was PBMCs. The TCR comes from a woman aged 50 to 60 in good health and CMV-seropositive.

CDR3 in DNA: TGTGCCACCAGCAGAGATCTAGCGGGGGGGGCCGGGGAGCTGTTTTTT. Translated, it gives CATSRDLAGGAGELFF. The V and J genes are TRBV15 and TRBJ2-2; TRBD2 aligns across 12 bases. Looked up from germline, CDR1 is LNHNV and CDR2 is YYDKDF (reference sequence). The V segment lost 0 bases and the J segment 6 bases; nucleotides outside the gene matches: 2. The length of the CDR3 is 16 residues.